This TCR beta chain is from a study of OX40 agonist ivuxolimab in advanced cancers. On the study more broadly: Patients received intravenous ivuxolimab every 2 weeks at 0.01 to 10 mg/kg.

Trimming removed 0 bases from V and 5 bases from J; junction bases left unmatched: 10. CDR3 length: 17 residues. Germline CDR1 reads ENHRY; CDR2 reads SYGVKD. Here immunoSEQ multiplex PCR was the method, and the copy in TCRdb shows in-frame clones only, minus some. The sample records about 77,000 clones, more than 65% being singletons. Autoimmune disease history or systemic immunosuppression excluded patients. This clone was recorded once. The sequence came from an adult with an advanced solid tumor such as melanoma, head and neck, liver or kidney cancer. The sample consisted of CD4+ or CD8+ T cells sorted from blood, taken in a trial of the OX40 agonist ivuxolimab. This sequence joins TRBV10-3 and TRBJ2-5, with 9 nucleotides matching TRBD2. CDR3 bases: TGTGCCATCAGTGAGTCGGCTAGCGGGGCCAAAGGGGAGACCCAGTACTTC. Its translation: CAISESASGAKGETQYF.